This TCR beta chain was sequenced during a study of shared T cell receptors in the human thymus. TCRdb keeps only in-frame clones here, not all; method: immunoSEQ multiplex PCR. The repertoire holds 450,000 to 650,000 clones, about 80% seen once, with more than 0.01% in the top ten. From germline, CDR1 is SGHVT and CDR2 SQSDAQ. The CDR3 is 14 amino acids. V dropped 2 bases and J dropped 2 bases, with 9 bases sitting between them. These data also formed part of another study, on human thymus T cells. That study adds: Healthy Finnish infants undergoing corrective surgery for congenital heart defects were the donors. Thymic material originated from resections removed in the course of corrective heart surgery. Repertoires sampled from thymus and blood appeared biased in V and J gene usage. Among unrelated individuals, related research reported thymic repertoires that overlapped highly.

The sample was thymocytes. This sequence joins TRBV7-4 and TRBJ2-5, with D unclear. The TCR comes from a boy under three years old with a congenital heart defect. In nucleotides, the CDR3 is TGTGCCAGCAGCTTAATCCAGGAACAAGAGACCCAGTACTTC. Residues: CASSLIQEQETQYF.